This T cell receptor (beta chain) was recorded in a study of radiation and T cells in renal cell carcinoma (dated by TCRdb to 2018 to 2020). In terms of the full investigation: Samples were obtained from a clinical trial, in which 15 Gy stereotactic body radiation therapy was delivered to primary renal cell carcinomas and nephrectomy was performed 4 weeks later. A total of fewer than 55 samples underwent TCR beta sequencing, made up of 25 or so tumors and roughly 27 peripheral blood samples. A total of 4,016,671 unique CDR3 nucleotide sequences, encoding 2.7 million or so unique CDR3 amino acid sequences, were found across all 50 or so samples. Study-wide findings and limitations: Tracking of blood repertoire dynamics stopped at less than five weeks after treatment, with no follow-up past that point. Because pretreatment tumor biopsies were not available, the study could not determine whether clonotypes were already present within the tumor at baseline. Effects of radiation dose or scheduling on the TCR repertoire could not be addressed with the single-armed trial design. An increase in top tumor clonotypes in blood was observed from baseline to 2 weeks post-radiation, followed by contraction by 4 weeks, which was taken to suggest transient expansion of tumor-resident clones.

According to the study, the label for this sample's time point signals: baseline pretreatment blood. This specimen's treatment or condition label, per the study, means: 15 Gy SBRT to primary tumor, nephrectomy 4 weeks later. To follow tumor-enriched clonotypes, serial peripheral blood was collected from radiation-treated patients at baseline and at 2 weeks and 4 weeks after SBRT. Every patient's renal cell carcinoma showed clear cell pathology. Genomic DNA for TCR sequencing was prepared using the QIAamp DNA Blood Mini Kit (Qiagen). Samples were included in the analyses only if all quality control checks were passed. Following the manufacturer's recommendations, the immunoSEQ kit was used to generate TCR beta libraries from genomic DNA. To prepare libraries, a first multiplex PCR with proprietary primers was run, followed by a second PCR that added unique barcodes, and a bead cleanup was done after each round. A kit-provided positive control reaction and a negative control reaction were included in every sample batch. The final libraries were assessed on an Agilent 4200 TapeStation D1000 ScreenTape, pooled by volume, and quantified by qPCR. Sequencing was performed on an Illumina NextSeq500 using a MidOutput 150-cycle cartridge, with 156 Read1 cycles, 15 Index1 cycles, and the kit custom primers. The pooled library was loaded at roughly 0.92 pM with an approximately 21% PhiX control spike-in. In the authors' own workflow: The vendor-processed data were analyzed in R, and a clonotype was defined as all T cells that share the same CDR3 nucleotide sequence. In the clone abundance analyses, frequencies in each sample were normalized to that sample's 10,000 most abundant clones. Public T cell clones, averaging fewer than five per sample, were removed before analysis. An abundance difference of at least 32-fold between compartments was the criterion for calling clonotypes tumor-enriched or baseline blood-enriched. Clonotypes expanded or contracted between blood time points were identified with a beta-binomial differential abundance model. Similarity between tumor and blood repertoires was quantified using the Baroni-Urbani and Buser coefficient, and groups were compared with two-tailed Wilcoxon tests in R. In TCRdb, the immuneACCESS table is reduced to in-frame sequences with V and J assigned. These tables do not hold every clone; where another copy was compared, an unresolved V gene accounts for under half, and the others remain unexplained. The D gene and trimming were derived from the DNA, and the V and J assignments and clone size from that table. This sample comprises roughly 120,000 clones, roughly 80% of them detected only once. The ten largest clones take up around 2.8% of the sample.

The CDR3 runs 17 amino acids, cysteine and phenylalanine included. The DNA shown is the 51-base CDR3, in frame from base 1. For this chain, trimming is 0 bases at the V end and 6 bases at the J end, and the number of junction bases without a gene match is 7. CDR1 and CDR2 are read off the germline V gene as MRHNA and SNTAGT. With respect to this clone: No cognate antigen has been identified for it. No qualities accompany the bases; no much larger clone lies one base away.

This specimen was blood, taken from a patient whose treatment included radiotherapy and nephrectomy. Recombination joined TRBV6-4 with TRBJ2-1; a stretch of 11 junction bases matches TRBD2. The receptor was derived from a woman aged 60-75 years with renal cell carcinoma. The nucleotide sequence reads TGTGCCAGCAGTGACTCCCATAGCGGGAGGGAGAGCAATGAGCAGTTCTTC. It specifies CASSDSHSGRESNEQFF.